This T cell receptor (beta chain) was obtained from a study of cytomegalovirus exposure and HLA in healthy donors. Study results and caveats: DRB1 had the most TCR associations and HLA-C the fewest, a later analysis found, with rates varying by HLA locus. In a later analysis, donors in an Asian-associated ancestry cluster reportedly had fewer N-insertions in productive TCRs than the cohort mean. A later analysis appeared to link common viral pathogens to several of the most significant clusters.

Notes on this clone: Its specificity is not known.

Germline CDR1 is GTSNPN and CDR2 is SVGIG (reference sequence). This CDR3 region has 14 residues. Trimming took 0 bases from V and 1 from J, leaving 7 bases between them. A multiplex PCR was run with 60 Vbeta primers and 13 Jbeta primers. The assay was immunoSEQ multiplex PCR, and TCRdb's table has in-frame clones only and misses some. Here the sample spans about 83,000 clones, more than 70% being singletons. Sample: PBMCs. The sequence came from a man aged 55 to 70 in good health and CMV-seronegative. The chain couples TRBV30 to TRBJ1-3; D might be TRBD1 (6 bases). The CDR3 reads CAWSVGQSGNTIYF. As DNA, the CDR3 is TGTGCCTGGAGTGTCGGACAGTCTGGAAACACCATATATTTT.